This TCR beta chain was sequenced for a study of T cell responses to AZD1222 COVID-19 vaccine. At the level of the study: Timing groups of about 4 and about 12 weeks for second doses were pooled. The study's findings and limits: In the spike-specific TCR repertoire, nearly half reportedly target unmutated variant regions. Spike-specific TCR breadth and depth went up after people got two AZD1222 doses.

The data were produced by immunoSEQ multiplex PCR, yet TCRdb's version contains in-frame clones alone and is incomplete. The sample yields 65,000 to 85,000 clones, around four fifths seen once. Germline V gene lookup returns CDR1 LGHNA and CDR2 YNFKEQ. The CDR3 has 15 amino acids. V was trimmed by 0 bases and J by 5 bases, leaving 10 bases between them. Concerning this clone: The antigen is unknown.

This chain uses TRBV4-2 with TRBJ2-2; D may be TRBD2 (5 bases). This sequence was found in an adult in good health. The sample was peripheral blood, taken on day 0 of AZD1222 vaccination. The CDR3 protein is CASSQEITGTGELFF. The CDR3 region has the DNA TGTGCCAGCAGCCAAGAAATTACGGGGACCGGGGAGCTGTTTTTT.